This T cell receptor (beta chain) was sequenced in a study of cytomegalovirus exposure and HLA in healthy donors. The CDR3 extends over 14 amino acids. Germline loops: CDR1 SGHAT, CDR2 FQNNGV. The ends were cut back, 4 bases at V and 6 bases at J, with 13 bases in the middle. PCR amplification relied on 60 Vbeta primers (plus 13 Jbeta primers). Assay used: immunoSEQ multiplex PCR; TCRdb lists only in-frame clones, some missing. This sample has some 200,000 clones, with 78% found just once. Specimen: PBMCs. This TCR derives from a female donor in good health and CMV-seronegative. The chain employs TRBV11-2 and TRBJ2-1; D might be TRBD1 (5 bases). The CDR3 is CASSSRQIPNEQFF. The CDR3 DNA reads TGTGCCAGCAGCTCAAGACAGATTCCCAATGAGCAGTTCTTC.